This is a list of T cell receptor beta chains from one sample in a study of blood T cell repertoires in COVID-19. Produced via immunoSEQ multiplex PCR; TCRdb's table is partial and in-frame only. The sample has 150,000 or so clones; roughly 84% are singletons. The sequenced sample was peripheral blood. Receptors were obtained from a human donor in a cohort sampled during active COVID-19. Both conserved end residues are part of each CDR3. D genes are given only for firm matches. Not all rows give a size; the values are once, few, many and, for expanded clones, a class.

CDR3 DNA,CDR3 protein,J gene,clone size,V gene,D gene
TGTGCCAGCAGCCAGGGACAGGTTAATGAAAAACTGTTTTTT,CASSQGQVNEKLFF,TRBJ1-4,NA,TRBV3-1/TRBV3-2,TRBD1
TGTGCCAGCAGCCCACCCGGGACAGGGGGTAAATTCTTC,CASSPPGTGGKFF,TRBJ2-7,NA,TRBV27,TRBD1
TGTGCCAGTAGGAAAACAGGGGCCAACGAGGCTAACTATGGCTACACCTTC,CASRKTGANEANYGYTF,TRBJ1-2,few,TRBV19,TRBD1
TGCAGCGTACAGGGAAGCAATCAGCCCCAGCATTTT,CSVQGSNQPQHF,TRBJ1-5,few,TRBV29-1,NA
TGTGCCAGCAGCTATAGCGGGGGGGCACCAGATACGCAGTATTTT,CASSYSGGAPDTQYF,TRBJ2-3,NA,TRBV5-4,TRBD2
TGTGCCAGCAGCCTCCTGACTAGCGGGGGGGCCGGGACGCAGTATTTT,CASSLLTSGGAGTQYF,TRBJ2-3,NA,TRBV6-2/TRBV6-3,TRBD2
TGCAGCGTTGAAGATTGGACGGTGTTGGAGGAAGAGACCCAGTACTTC,CSVEDWTVLEEETQYF,TRBJ2-5,NA,TRBV29-1,NA
TGTGCCAGCCCCAGGGCCGGACCTTTTGATGAGCAGTTCTTC,CASPRAGPFDEQFF,TRBJ2-1,NA,TRBV6-5,NA
TGTGCCAGCAGCACCGGGGGAGGGACAGGGAGGACCCAGTACTTC,CASSTGGGTGRTQYF,TRBJ2-5,NA,TRBV11-1,TRBD1
TGCGCCAGCAGCCGGGGGCGTCAGTCCTACAATGAGCAGTTCTTC,CASSRGRQSYNEQFF,TRBJ2-1,NA,TRBV4-3,NA
TGTGCCAGCAGCTTAGGACTAGGGACAGGCCTCTACAATGAGCAGTTCTTC,CASSLGLGTGLYNEQFF,TRBJ2-1,NA,TRBV11-3,TRBD1
TGTGCCAGCACTGGGACATCTTATAATTCACCCCTCCACTTT,CASTGTSYNSPLHF,TRBJ1-6,NA,TRBV6-5,NA
TGTGCCAGCAGCTTAGCCGGGGGCTATGGCTACACCTTC,CASSLAGGYGYTF,TRBJ1-2,NA,TRBV7-9,NA
TGTGCCAGCAGCTTGGACGGGTCTGAAGCTTTCTTT,CASSLDGSEAFF,TRBJ1-1,medium-sized,TRBV5-4,NA
TGTGCCAGCTCCCCAACTAGCGGGGGGGCCGGTAGGCAGTATTTT,CASSPTSGGAGRQYF,TRBJ2-3,NA,TRBV18,TRBD2
TGTGCCAGCAGCTTAGGAGGCAGGGGGTTCGGTGGAAACACCATATATTTT,CASSLGGRGFGGNTIYF,TRBJ1-3,NA,TRBV7-2,TRBD1
TGTGCCAGTAGTACCACAGGGGGCGCAGGGGTGCCCCAGCATTTT,CASSTTGGAGVPQHF,TRBJ1-5,NA,TRBV19,TRBD1
TGTGCCAGCAGCTCTCTTAACTATGGCTACACCTTC,CASSSLNYGYTF,TRBJ1-2,NA,TRBV7-2,NA
TGTGCCAGCACCCAGGGGGAGAACACCGGGGAGCTGTTTTTT,CASTQGENTGELFF,TRBJ2-2,few,TRBV19,TRBD1
TGTGCCAGCAGCAAAAATCACAGCTACTATGGCTACACCTTC,CASSKNHSYYGYTF,TRBJ1-2,once,TRBV21-1,NA
TGTGCCAGCAGCGTAGGTAGCGGGACCTCCTACGAGCAGTACTTC,CASSVGSGTSYEQYF,TRBJ2-7,NA,TRBV9,TRBD2
TGTGCCAGCAGCCGAACGACAGGGCTTTACGAGCAGTACTTC,CASSRTTGLYEQYF,TRBJ2-7,NA,TRBV13,TRBD1
TGTGCCAGAAGCTTGGCTCGCGGACAGGGGAGGTACGAGCAGTACTTC,CARSLARGQGRYEQYF,TRBJ2-7,once,TRBV5-3,TRBD1
TGCGCCAGCAGCCTAAGTTATTCGGAGACCCAGTACTTC,CASSLSYSETQYF,TRBJ2-5,NA,TRBV5-1,NA
TGTGCCAGCAGTCCCCCCCGACTTACGAACACTGAAGCTTTCTTT,CASSPPRLTNTEAFF,TRBJ1-1,NA,TRBV28,NA
TGTGCCAGCAGCTTACGTGCGTCTTTAGGCAATCAGCCCCAGCATTTT,CASSLRASLGNQPQHF,TRBJ1-5,NA,TRBV7-2,NA
TGTGCCATCAGTCTTCGACAGGGGGCGGCCGACCTCTCTGGGGCCAACGTCCTGACTTTC,CAISLRQGAADLSGANVLTF,TRBJ2-6,NA,TRBV10-3,TRBD1
TGTGCCAGTAGTACCCAGTGGTCGGGGGGAGCTTTCTTT,CASSTQWSGGAFF,TRBJ1-1,NA,TRBV19,NA
TGCGCCAGCAGCTCTCGGACAGGGGGGTTGACTGAAGCTTTCTTT,CASSSRTGGLTEAFF,TRBJ1-1,NA,TRBV4-1,TRBD1
TGTGCCAGCAGCCCCTCTCTCTATGGCTACACCTTC,CASSPSLYGYTF,TRBJ1-2,NA,TRBV7-2,NA
TGTGCCAGCTCCCCAGGGAGTAGCAATCAGCCCCAGCATTTT,CASSPGSSNQPQHF,TRBJ1-5,NA,TRBV18,NA
TGTGCCAGCAGCTTGGCCGGTTTGGCGAACACCGGGGAGCTGTTTTTT,CASSLAGLANTGELFF,TRBJ2-2,NA,TRBV5-6,NA
TGTGCCAGTAGCCCTGGAGGAGAGACCCAGTACTTC,CASSPGGETQYF,TRBJ2-5,NA,TRBV19,NA
TGTGCCAGCAGCTTGAAAGGGGGCCAAGAGACCCAGTACTTC,CASSLKGGQETQYF,TRBJ2-5,NA,TRBV5-4,NA
TGTGCCAGCAGCCTAGACCGCTACAATGAGCAGTTCTTC,CASSLDRYNEQFF,TRBJ2-1,NA,TRBV4-2,NA
TGTGCCAGCAGCTACGGCGCGACAGACCGAGGGACCCAGTACTTC,CASSYGATDRGTQYF,TRBJ2-5,NA,TRBV7-9,NA
TGTGCCAGCAGTTACTCCACGCGGAAGAACACCGGGGAGCTGTTTTTT,CASSYSTRKNTGELFF,TRBJ2-2,NA,TRBV6-5,NA
TGTGCCAGCCGCCGGGACAGGGGGAATTCACCCCTCCACTTT,CASRRDRGNSPLHF,TRBJ1-6,NA,TRBV5-4,TRBD1
TGTGCCAGTAGAAGAGACGGGAGCTCCTACGAGCAGTACTTC,CASRRDGSSYEQYF,TRBJ2-7,NA,TRBV19,NA
TGCGCCAGCAGCCCGCAGGGGCCTCCTAACTATGGCTACACCTTC,CASSPQGPPNYGYTF,TRBJ1-2,NA,TRBV4-3,NA
TGTGCCACCAGCAGAGATGTTACCGGGACACGGGTCCTGTGGCCCCAGCATTTT,CATSRDVTGTRVLWPQHF,TRBJ1-5,NA,TRBV15,NA
TGTGCCAGCAGCTTAGGGCCCGCAGATACGCAGTATTTT,CASSLGPADTQYF,TRBJ2-3,NA,TRBV7-6,NA
TGTGCCAGCAGTCGACAGAGATTAGCCAAAAACATTCAGTACTTC,CASSRQRLAKNIQYF,TRBJ2-4,NA,TRBV28,NA
TGTGCCAGTAGTTTCGGGACAGGGCAGACTGAAAAACTGTTTTTT,CASSFGTGQTEKLFF,TRBJ1-4,NA,TRBV19,TRBD1
TGTGCCAGCAGCGGGGGACTATACCAAGAGACCCAGTACTTC,CASSGGLYQETQYF,TRBJ2-5,NA,TRBV7-2,TRBD2
TGTGCCAGCAGCCAAGAATCCGGGACAGGGGGAGGCACAGATACGCAGTATTTT,CASSQESGTGGGTDTQYF,TRBJ2-3,few,TRBV4-2,TRBD1